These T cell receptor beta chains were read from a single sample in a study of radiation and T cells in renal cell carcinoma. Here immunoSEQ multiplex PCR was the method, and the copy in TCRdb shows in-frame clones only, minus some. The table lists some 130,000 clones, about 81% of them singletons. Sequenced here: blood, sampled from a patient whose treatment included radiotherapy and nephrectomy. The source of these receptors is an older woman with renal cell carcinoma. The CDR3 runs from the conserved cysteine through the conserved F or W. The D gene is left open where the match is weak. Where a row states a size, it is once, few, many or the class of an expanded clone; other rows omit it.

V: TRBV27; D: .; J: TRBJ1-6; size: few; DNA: TGTGCCAGCAGTTGGACAGAGTCACCGGATTCACCCCTCCACTTT; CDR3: CASSWTESPDSPLHF
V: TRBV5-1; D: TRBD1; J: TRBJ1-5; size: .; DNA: TGCGCCAGCAGCCTAGGACAGGGCGAGAGCAATCAGCCCCAGCATTTT; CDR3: CASSLGQGESNQPQHF
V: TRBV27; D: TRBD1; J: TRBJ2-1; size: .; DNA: TGTGCCAGCAGCCATGGACAGGGGTACAATGAGCAGTTCTTC; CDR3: CASSHGQGYNEQFF
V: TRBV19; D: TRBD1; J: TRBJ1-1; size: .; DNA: TGTGCCAGTACCCCCTTGGACAGGGCGGACACTGAAGCTTTCTTT; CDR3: CASTPLDRADTEAFF
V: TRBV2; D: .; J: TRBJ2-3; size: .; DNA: TGTGCCAGCAGTCCCACCCTTCGAAGCTCAGATACGCAGTATTTT; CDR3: CASSPTLRSSDTQYF
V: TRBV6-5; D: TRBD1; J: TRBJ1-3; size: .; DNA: TGTGCCGCCAGGGACAGCTCTGGAAACACCATATATTTT; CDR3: CAARDSSGNTIYF
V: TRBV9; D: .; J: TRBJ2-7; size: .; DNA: TGTGCCAGCTCCTTGGGAGGGGGACTCTCCTACGAGCAGTACTTC; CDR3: CASSLGGGLSYEQYF
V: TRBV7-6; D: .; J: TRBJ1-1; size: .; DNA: TGTGCCAGCAGCTTAGGGCCGGGTAACACTGAAGCTTTCTTT; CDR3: CASSLGPGNTEAFF
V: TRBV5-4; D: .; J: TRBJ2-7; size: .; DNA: TGTGCCAGCAGCTTGGCTTTGGAGGAGCAGTACTTC; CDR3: CASSLALEEQYF
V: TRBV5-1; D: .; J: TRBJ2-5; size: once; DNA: TGCGCCAGCAGCTACGACCCGGAACAAGAGACCCAGTACTTC; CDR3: CASSYDPEQETQYF
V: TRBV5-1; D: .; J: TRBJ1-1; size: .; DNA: TGCGCCAGCAGTCAGGGTACGGACACTGAAGCTTTCTTT; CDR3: CASSQGTDTEAFF
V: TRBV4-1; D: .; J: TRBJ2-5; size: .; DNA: TGCGCCAGCAGCCCTCAGCGGAACCAAGAGACCCAGTACTTC; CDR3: CASSPQRNQETQYF
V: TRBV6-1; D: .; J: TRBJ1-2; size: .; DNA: TGTGCCAGCAGTGAAGGCCGGATGCATGGCTACACCTTC; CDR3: CASSEGRMHGYTF
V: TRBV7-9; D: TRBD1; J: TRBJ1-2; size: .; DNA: TGTGCCAGCAGCTTAGGACAGGGTGGCTACACCTTC; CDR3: CASSLGQGGYTF
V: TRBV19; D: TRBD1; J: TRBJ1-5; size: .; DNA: TGTGCCAGTAGTACGTCCGGGACAGAATTTTATCAGCCCCAGCATTTT; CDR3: CASSTSGTEFYQPQHF
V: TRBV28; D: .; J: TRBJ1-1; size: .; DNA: TGTGCCAGCAGCCCGCGCCGTGGGGTTCCCGAAGCTTTCTTT; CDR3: CASSPRRGVPEAFF
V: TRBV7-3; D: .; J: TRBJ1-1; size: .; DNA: TGTGCCAGCAGAAAAGCCGGATCAATGAACACTGAAGCTTTCTTT; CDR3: CASRKAGSMNTEAFF
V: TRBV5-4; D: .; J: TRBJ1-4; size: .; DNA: TGTGCCAGCAGCTTGGGTTCAGGACAGCAAAATGAAAAACTGTTTTTT; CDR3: CASSLGSGQQNEKLFF
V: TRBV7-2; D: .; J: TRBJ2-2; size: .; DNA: TGTGCCAGCAGCCGACTAGTGGGAGACACCGGGGAGCTGTTTTTT; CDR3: CASSRLVGDTGELFF
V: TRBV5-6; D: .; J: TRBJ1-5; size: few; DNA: TGTGCCAGCAGCTTGACGGGGTATAATCAGCCCCAGCATTTT; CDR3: CASSLTGYNQPQHF
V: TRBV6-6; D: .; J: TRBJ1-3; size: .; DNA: TGTGCCAGCAGTTACGTAATGGATTCTGGAAACACCATATATTTT; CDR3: CASSYVMDSGNTIYF
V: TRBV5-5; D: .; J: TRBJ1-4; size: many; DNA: TGTGCCAGCAGCTGGGCTGGGAGGGAAAAACTGTTTTTT; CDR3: CASSWAGREKLFF
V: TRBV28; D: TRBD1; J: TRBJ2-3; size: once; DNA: TGTGCCAGCGGGAGGGGACAGGGCGTTAGCACAGATACGCAGTATTTT; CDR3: CASGRGQGVSTDTQYF
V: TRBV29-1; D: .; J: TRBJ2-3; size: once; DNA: TGCAGCGTTGAAGGCTTTTTTGCAGATACGCAGTATTTT; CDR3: CSVEGFFADTQYF
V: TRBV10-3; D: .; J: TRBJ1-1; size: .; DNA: TGTGCCATCAGTGCGGGGACATCGAACACTGAAGCTTTCTTT; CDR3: CAISAGTSNTEAFF
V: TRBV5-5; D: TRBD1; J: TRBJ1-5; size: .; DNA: TGTGCCAGCAGCCCCGCCCCGACAGGGTACCAGCCCCAGCATTTT; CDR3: CASSPAPTGYQPQHF
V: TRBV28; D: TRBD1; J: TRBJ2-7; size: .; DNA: TGTGCCAGCAGTCCAGGGACAGGGGGCCGCTACGAGCAGTACTTC; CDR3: CASSPGTGGRYEQYF
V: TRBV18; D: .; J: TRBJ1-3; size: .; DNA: TGTGCCAGCTCACCATCTGCTGAGCCTAGAAACACCATATATTTT; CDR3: CASSPSAEPRNTIYF
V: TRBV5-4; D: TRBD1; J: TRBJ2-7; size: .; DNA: TGTGCCAGCAGCTTCGACAGGGTCGGCGAGCAGTACTTC; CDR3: CASSFDRVGEQYF
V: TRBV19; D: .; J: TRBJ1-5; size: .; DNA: TGTGCCAGTAGTATGGGGGGGGAAGGCAATCAGCCCCAGCATTTT; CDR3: CASSMGGEGNQPQHF
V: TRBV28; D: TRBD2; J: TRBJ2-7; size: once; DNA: TGTGCCAGCATCCCTAGCGGGGGGACCTCCTACGAGCAGTACTTC; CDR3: CASIPSGGTSYEQYF
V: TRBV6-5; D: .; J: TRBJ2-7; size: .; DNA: TGTGCCAGCAAGGGGAGGTCAACGGGCGAGCAGTACTTC; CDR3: CASKGRSTGEQYF
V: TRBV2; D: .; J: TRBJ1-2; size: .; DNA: TGTGCCAGCAGTGAAAGGCGGGCCAGGGGTTCCTATGGCTACACCTTC; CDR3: CASSERRARGSYGYTF
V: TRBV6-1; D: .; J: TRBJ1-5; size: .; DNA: TGTGCCAGCAGATGGGGCCCCGCGGGCAATCAGCCCCAGCATTTT; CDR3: CASRWGPAGNQPQHF
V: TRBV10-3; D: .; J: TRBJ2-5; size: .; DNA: TGTGCCATCAGGGCCCGGGAAGACCAAGAGACCCAGTACTTC; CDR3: CAIRAREDQETQYF
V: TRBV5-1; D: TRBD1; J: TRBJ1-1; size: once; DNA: TGCGCCAGCAGCTCACAGGGGTCGGGGAGCACTGAAGCTTTCTTT; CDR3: CASSSQGSGSTEAFF
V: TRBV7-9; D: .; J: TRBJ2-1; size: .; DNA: TGTGCCAGCAGCCCTCCCCGCGGCGGGGTTGGCAATGAGCAGTTCTTC; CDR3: CASSPPRGGVGNEQFF
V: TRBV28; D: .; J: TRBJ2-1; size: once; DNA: TGTGCCAGCAGTTTAAGAGGAAGCTCCTACAATGAGCAGTTCTTC; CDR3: CASSLRGSSYNEQFF
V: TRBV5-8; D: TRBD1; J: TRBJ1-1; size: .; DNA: TGTGCCAGCAGCAGAAATTGGGCCCGGACAGGGATGAACACTGAAGCTTTCTTT; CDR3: CASSRNWARTGMNTEAFF
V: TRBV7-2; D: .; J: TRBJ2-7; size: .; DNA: TGTGCCAGCAGCTCGGCGGGCAGGGCCAACGAGCAGTACTTC; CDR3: CASSSAGRANEQYF
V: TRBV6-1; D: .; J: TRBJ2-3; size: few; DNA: TGTGCCAGCAGTCCGAGACAGGGCACAGATACGCAGTATTTT; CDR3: CASSPRQGTDTQYF